The clone carrying this TCR beta chain has at least ten counts. Its antigen is still unknown. One end of the junction is discordant with germline, which a read error may explain. Constant-segment primers and 5'RACE yielded cDNA libraries for TCR alpha and TCR beta, each carrying sample barcodes and UMIs. One entry per CDR3 protein results from TCRdb running MiXCR on the 5' RACE reads. The sample records a few hundred thousand distinct CDR3 sequences, approximately 14% being singletons. These data belong to a study of T-cell memory formation after mild COVID-19. The overall study: Across donors, TCR clusters were largely donor specific. Findings and limits, study-wide: Clones that shrank (day 15 to 85) were balanced CD4/CD8, whereas later expanders leaned CD4+. A subset of responding clones appeared in pre-infection memory, suggesting cross-reactive memory joined.

This CDR3 region has 20 residues. CDR1 is MNHNY and CDR2 is SVGAGI in the germline V gene (reference sequence). Material for sequencing was PBMCs or a T cell subset sorted from them (not recorded which). J is TRBJ2-7 and V is TRBV6-6; 10 bases are shared with TRBD2. The TCR originated in a man younger than 35 who had mild COVID-19 (a few samples of this study predate the infection). Cell type and time point are not known. The CDR3 spells CASSYAAWVAGGRSSHEQYF. The CDR3 coding sequence is TGTGCCAGCAGTTACGCAGCATGGGTAGCGGGGGGACGGTCCTCCCACGAGCAGTACTTC.